This T cell receptor beta chain is from a study of beta chain features in type 1 diabetes (dated by TCRdb to 2017 to 2018). Study-level background: Mean age, gender distribution, total cell number and subset yield did not differ between patients and healthy donors. The study compared TCRB repertoires of sorted circulating CD4+ T cell subsets between recently diagnosed type 1 diabetes patients and matched healthy donors. A total of about 100,000,000 sorted cells were examined across all samples, and RNA yield correlated strongly with the number of cells per subset. Naive and central memory subsets were obtained from all 30 or so donors, but regulatory and stem cell-like memory subsets were isolated from only 8 patients and roughly eight healthy donors.

From the germline V gene, CDR1 is SQVTM and CDR2 is ANQGSEA. The CDR3 goes from the cysteine to the phenylalanine over 16 residues. CDR3 DNA only is kept here, 48 bases in frame from base 1. The junction shows trimming of 4 bases on V and 4 bases on J, plus 20 bases between the germline ends. The High Capacity cDNA Reverse Transcription Kit was used to reverse transcribe all of the isolated RNA, meaning that expressed TCRB transcripts were what got sequenced. Deep immunoSEQ sequencing was applied to naive, central memory and regulatory T cell samples, giving an average of about 3.6 million total reads per sample. Sorted cells were lysed in RLT buffer and RNA was extracted with DNase-treated RNeasy Micro or Mini kits, depending on cell number. Each cell subset was processed on its own to prevent cross-contamination, while patient and healthy donor samples were processed together. The immunoSEQ multiplex PCR was used to amplify TCRB sequences from cDNA, generating 87-bp fragments that spanned the CDR3 region. Amplicons were sequenced on the Illumina HiSeq platform. The published analysis was carried out like this. PCR bias was computationally corrected using synthetic template baselines, reads within Hamming distance 2 were collapsed, and singletons that could not be merged were discarded. By aligning reads against IMGT, V, D and J genes, CDR3 length, and insertions or deletions at six rearrangement sites were assigned. Clonotype counts were normalized to sorted cell number within each subset before computing true diversity and Gini coefficients with the tcR R package. The overlap coefficient, calculated on TCRB nucleotide sequences, was used to measure repertoire sharing. As a proxy for the pre-selection repertoire, out-of-frame TCRB sequences from naive cells were analyzed. What TCRdb holds here is the immuneACCESS table cut down to in-frame rearrangements. Part of the clones is not present; checked against another copy, under half of the missing clones reflect an unresolved V gene, and the others are unexplained. The V and J calls and clone size come from that table; D and trimming were worked out from the DNA. Here the sample has roughly 340,000 clones; roughly 12% occur a single time. The leading ten clones occupy 0.0095% to 0.012% of the sample.

On this clone: Its antigen remains unidentified. No much larger clonotype is one base removed from it; base qualities were not supplied.

Each donor gave one peripheral blood draw, averaging roughly 120 mL, which was collected into heparinised tubes. Naive, central memory, regulatory and stem cell-like memory CD4+ T cells were sorted on a BD FACSAria II using a panel including CD45RO, CCR7, CD25, CD127, CD95 and CD27. All sorted populations exceeded 95% purity. PBMCs were isolated immediately by Lymphoprep density gradient centrifugation and stained directly without culture. So that batch effects would be minimized, each experiment stained and sorted samples in pairs, pairing one healthy donor with one patient. Results the study describes overall, beyond this receptor: Because cDNA rather than genomic DNA was sequenced, highly expressing activated cells could have been over-represented, although no difference in activation and CD3 levels was found between groups. At VDJ recombination sites, type 1 diabetes patients had fewer insertions and more deleted nucleotides, which implies abnormalities in thymic rearrangement. Shorter templates might be favored by PCR, yet because patient and control samples were amplified and corrected together, any such skew would affect both groups equally. Because small numbers of individuals were included in the HLA sub-analyses, any influence of HLA type on TCRB rearrangement was left unresolved. Naive, central memory and regulatory TCRB repertoires appeared more similar among patients than among healthy donors. In all four CD4+ subsets, TCRB CDR3 length was moderately but significantly shorter in type 1 diabetes patients.

The TCR originated in a woman younger than 30 with type 1 diabetes. The sample comprised naive CD4+ T cells from blood. According to the study, the label for this sample's cell subset or site signals: true naive CD4+ T cells. The V and J genes are TRBV29-1 and TRBJ1-5; 5 matching bases give a weak D call of TRBD1. CDR3 loop: CSVGRQRVKGNQPQHF. The DNA sequence reads TGCAGCGTTGGAAGACAAAGGGTGAAGGGGAATCAGCCCCAGCATTTT.